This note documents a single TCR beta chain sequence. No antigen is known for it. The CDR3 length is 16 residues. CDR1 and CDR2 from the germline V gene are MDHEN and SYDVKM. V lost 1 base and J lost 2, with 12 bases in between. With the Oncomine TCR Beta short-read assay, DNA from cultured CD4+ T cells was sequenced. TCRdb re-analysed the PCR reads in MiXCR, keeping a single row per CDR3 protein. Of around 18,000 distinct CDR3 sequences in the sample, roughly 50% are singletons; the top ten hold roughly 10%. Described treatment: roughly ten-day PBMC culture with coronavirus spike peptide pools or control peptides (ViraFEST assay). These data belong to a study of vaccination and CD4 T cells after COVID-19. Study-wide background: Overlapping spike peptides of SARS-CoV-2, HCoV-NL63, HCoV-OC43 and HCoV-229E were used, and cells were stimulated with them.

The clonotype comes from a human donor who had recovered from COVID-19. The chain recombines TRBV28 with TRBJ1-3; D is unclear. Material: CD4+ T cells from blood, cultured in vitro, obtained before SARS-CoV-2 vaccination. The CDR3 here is CASSLFSGMAGNTIYF. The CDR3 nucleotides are TGTGCCAGCAGTTTATTTTCGGGGATGGCTGGAAACACCATATATTTT.